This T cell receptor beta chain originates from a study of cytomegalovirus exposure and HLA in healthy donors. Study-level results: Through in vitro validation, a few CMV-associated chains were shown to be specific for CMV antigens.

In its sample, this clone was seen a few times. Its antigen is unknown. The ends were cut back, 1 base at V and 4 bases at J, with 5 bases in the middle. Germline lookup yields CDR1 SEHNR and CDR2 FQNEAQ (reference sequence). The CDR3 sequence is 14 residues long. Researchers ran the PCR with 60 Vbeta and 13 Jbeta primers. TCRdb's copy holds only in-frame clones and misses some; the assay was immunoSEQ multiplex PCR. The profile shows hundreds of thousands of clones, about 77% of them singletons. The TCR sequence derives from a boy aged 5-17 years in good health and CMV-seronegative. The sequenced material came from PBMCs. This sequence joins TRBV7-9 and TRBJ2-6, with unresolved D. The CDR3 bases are TGTGCCAGCAGCTTAGTCTTCGGGGCCAACGTCCTGACTTTC. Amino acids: CASSLVFGANVLTF.